This record concerns one T cell receptor beta chain sequence. This entry is derived from a study of T cell responses to AZD1222 COVID-19 vaccine. Repertoires were generated with immunoSEQ multiplex PCR, while TCRdb's copy carries only in-frame clones and drops some. Here the sample spans over 150,000 clones, around 90% being singletons. The V end lost 1 base, the J end lost 9 bases, and 4 bases lay between the germline ends. This CDR3 has 12 amino acids. The chain joins TRBV12-3 or TRBV12-4 to TRBJ1-6, with D hard to call. This clonotype was obtained from an adult in good health. The sample in question was peripheral blood, obtained on day 0 of AZD1222 vaccination. The CDR3 DNA follows: TGTGCCAGCAGTTTAGGGGTTTCACCCCTCCACTTT. Amino acids: CASSLGVSPLHF.